This T cell receptor (beta chain) was captured by sequencing in a study of blood T cell repertoires in COVID-19. Background on the study: Sites in the United States, Italy and Spain provided acute and convalescent COVID-19 samples.

Individuals aged roughly 18 to 95 years were recruited from 24 US areas. Participant-reported clinical history was the basis for cohort assignment. Germline V gives CDR1 LNHDA, CDR2 SQIVND (reference sequence). The CDR3 is 16 amino acids. V was clipped by 3 bases and J by 6 bases; unmatched bases: 10. Source study methods: How many nucleated cells were present was estimated from reference gene primer amplification. Produced via immunoSEQ multiplex PCR; TCRdb's table is partial and in-frame only. V and J calls and clone size are copied from that table; D and trimming were computed from the DNA. The sample has about 380,000 clones, 85% to 90% seen once; the top ten hold 1.2%.

The rearrangement links TRBV19 to TRBJ2-5; 10 bases line up with TRBD1. The specimen was PBMCs or T cells enriched from blood (not recorded which). The clonotype originates from a woman aged 18-29 years who had recovered from COVID-19. The DNA of the CDR3 is TGTGCCAGTAGTATGCCCGGGACAGGGGTTGCGAAGACCCAGTACTTC. Its protein product is CASSMPGTGVAKTQYF. Looking up the rest from reference TRBV19 and TRBJ2-5 gives the full variable domain: DGGITQSPKYLFRKEGQNVTLSCEQNLNHDAMYWYRQDPGQGLRLIYYSQIVNDFQKGDIAEGYSVSREKKESFPLTVTSAQKNPTAFYLCASSMPGTGVAKTQYFGPGTRLLVL.